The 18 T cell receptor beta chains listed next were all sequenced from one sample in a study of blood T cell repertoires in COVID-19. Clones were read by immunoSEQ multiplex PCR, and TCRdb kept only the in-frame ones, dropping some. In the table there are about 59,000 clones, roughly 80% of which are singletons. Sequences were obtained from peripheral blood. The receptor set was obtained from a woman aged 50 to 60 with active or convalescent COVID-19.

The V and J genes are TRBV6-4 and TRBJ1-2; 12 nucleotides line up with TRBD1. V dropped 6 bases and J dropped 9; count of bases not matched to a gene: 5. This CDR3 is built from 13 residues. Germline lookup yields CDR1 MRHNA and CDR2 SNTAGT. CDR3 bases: TGTGCCAGCAGGGGGACAGGGGGCTTTAGCTACACCTTC. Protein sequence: CASRGTGGFSYTF.

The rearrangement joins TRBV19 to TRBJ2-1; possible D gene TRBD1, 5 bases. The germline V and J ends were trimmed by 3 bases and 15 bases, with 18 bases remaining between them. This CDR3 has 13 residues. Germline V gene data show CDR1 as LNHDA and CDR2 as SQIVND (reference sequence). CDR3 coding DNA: TGTGCCAGTAGTATGGGGCAGAAGGCGACATGGTTCTTC. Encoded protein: CASSMGQKATWFF.

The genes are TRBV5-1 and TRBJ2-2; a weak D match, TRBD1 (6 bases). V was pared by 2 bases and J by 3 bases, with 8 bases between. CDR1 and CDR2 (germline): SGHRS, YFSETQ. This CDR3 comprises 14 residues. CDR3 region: CASSFKGDTGELFF. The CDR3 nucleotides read TGCGCCAGCAGCTTCAAGGGGGACACCGGGGAGCTGTTTTTT.

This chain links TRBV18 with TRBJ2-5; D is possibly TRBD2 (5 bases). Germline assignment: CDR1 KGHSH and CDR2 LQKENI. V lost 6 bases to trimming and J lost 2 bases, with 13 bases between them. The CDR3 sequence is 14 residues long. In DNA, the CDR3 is TGTGCCAGCTCCACGAATCCGGGGCAAGAGACCCAGTACTTC. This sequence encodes CASSTNPGQETQYF.

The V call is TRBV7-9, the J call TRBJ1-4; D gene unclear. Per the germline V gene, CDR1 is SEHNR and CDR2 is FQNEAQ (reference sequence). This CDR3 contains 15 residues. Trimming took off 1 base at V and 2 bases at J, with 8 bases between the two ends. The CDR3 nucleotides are TGTGCCAGCAGCTTAGGTGGGCAGACTAATGAAAAACTGTTTTTT. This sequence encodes CASSLGGQTNEKLFF.

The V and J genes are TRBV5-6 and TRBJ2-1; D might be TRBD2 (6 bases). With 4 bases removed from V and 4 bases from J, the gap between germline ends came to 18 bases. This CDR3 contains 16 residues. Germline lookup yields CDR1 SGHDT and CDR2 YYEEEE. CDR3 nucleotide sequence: TGTGCCAGCAGCATTCCTAGCGCGAGGGCTTACAATGAGCAGTTCTTC. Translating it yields CASSIPSARAYNEQFF. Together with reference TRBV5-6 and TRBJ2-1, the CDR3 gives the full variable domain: DAGVTQSPTHLIKTRGQQVTLRCSPKSGHDTVSWYQQALGQGPQFIFQYYEEEERQRGNFPDRFSGHQFPNYSSELNVNALLLGDSALYLCASSIPSARAYNEQFFGPGTRLTVL.

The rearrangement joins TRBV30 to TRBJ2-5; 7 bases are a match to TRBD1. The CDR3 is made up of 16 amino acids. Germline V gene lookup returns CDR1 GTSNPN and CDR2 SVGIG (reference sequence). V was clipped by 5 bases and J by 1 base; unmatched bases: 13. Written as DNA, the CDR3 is TGTGCCTGGGACATCTGGGGACAGAGCCCCCAAGAGACCCAGTACTTC. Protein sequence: CAWDIWGQSPQETQYF.

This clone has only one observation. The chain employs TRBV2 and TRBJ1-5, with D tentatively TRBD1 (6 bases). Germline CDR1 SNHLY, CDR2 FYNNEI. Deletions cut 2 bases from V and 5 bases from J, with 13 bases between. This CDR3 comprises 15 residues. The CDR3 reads CASSEMGQKDQPQHF. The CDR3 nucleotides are TGTGCCAGCAGTGAAATGGGACAAAAGGATCAGCCCCAGCATTTT.

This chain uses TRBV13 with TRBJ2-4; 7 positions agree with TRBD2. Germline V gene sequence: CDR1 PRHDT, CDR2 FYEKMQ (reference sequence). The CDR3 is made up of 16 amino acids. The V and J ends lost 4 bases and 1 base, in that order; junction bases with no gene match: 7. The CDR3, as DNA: TGTGCCAGCAGCTCCGGGGGGTCAGCGGCCAAAAACATTCAGTACTTC. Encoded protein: CASSSGGSAAKNIQYF.

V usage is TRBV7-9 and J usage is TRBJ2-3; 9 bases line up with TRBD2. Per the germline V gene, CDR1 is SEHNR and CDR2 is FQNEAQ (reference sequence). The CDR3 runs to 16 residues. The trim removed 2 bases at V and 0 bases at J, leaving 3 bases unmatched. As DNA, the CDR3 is TGTGCCAGCAGCTTATATAGCGGGGGTAGCACAGATACGCAGTATTTT. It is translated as CASSLYSGGSTDTQYF.

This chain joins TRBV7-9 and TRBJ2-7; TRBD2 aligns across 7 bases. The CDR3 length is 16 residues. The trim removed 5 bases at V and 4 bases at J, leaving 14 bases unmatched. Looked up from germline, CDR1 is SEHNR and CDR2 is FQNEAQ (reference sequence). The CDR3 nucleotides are TGTGCCAGCAGCAATTATTGGGGGGAGGGATTTTACGAGCAGTACTTC. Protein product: CASSNYWGEGFYEQYF.

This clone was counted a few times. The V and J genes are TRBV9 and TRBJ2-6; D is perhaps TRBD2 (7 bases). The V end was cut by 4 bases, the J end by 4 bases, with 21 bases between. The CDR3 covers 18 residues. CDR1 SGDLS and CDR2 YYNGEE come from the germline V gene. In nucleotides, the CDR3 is TGTGCCAGCAGCCCCCGTCTGGGGGGGGCGCCAGGGGCCAACGTCCTGACTTTC. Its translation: CASSPRLGGAPGANVLTF.

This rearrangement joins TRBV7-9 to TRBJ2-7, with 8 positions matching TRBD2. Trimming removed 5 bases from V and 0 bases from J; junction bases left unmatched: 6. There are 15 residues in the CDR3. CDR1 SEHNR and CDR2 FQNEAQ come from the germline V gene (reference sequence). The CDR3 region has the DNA TGTGCCAGCAGCCGAAGCAGCGGGAGCTCCTACGAGCAGTACTTC. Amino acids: CASSRSSGSSYEQYF.

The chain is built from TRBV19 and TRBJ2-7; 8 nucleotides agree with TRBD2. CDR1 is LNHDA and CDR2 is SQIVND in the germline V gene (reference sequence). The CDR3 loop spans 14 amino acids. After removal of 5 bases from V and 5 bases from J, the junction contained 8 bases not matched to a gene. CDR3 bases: TGTGCCAGTAGTCCCCCCGGACTAGCTGACGAGCAGTACTTC. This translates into CASSPPGLADEQYF. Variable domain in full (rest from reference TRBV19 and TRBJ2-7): DGGITQSPKYLFRKEGQNVTLSCEQNLNHDAMYWYRQDPGQGLRLIYYSQIVNDFQKGDIAEGYSVSREKKESFPLTVTSAQKNPTAFYLCASSPPGLADEQYFGPGTRLTVT.

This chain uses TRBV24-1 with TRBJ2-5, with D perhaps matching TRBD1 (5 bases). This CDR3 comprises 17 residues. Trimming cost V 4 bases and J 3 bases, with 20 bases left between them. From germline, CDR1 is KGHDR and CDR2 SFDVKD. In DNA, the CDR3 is TGTGCCACCAGTGACACCCCCTATGACGGACAAGAAGAGACCCAGTACTTC. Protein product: CATSDTPYDGQEETQYF.

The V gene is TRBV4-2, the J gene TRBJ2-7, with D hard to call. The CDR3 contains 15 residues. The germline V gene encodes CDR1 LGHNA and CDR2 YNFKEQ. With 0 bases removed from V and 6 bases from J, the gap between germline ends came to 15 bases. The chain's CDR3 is CASSQDQARMGEQYF. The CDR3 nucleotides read TGTGCCAGCAGCCAAGATCAGGCAAGGATGGGCGAGCAGTACTTC.

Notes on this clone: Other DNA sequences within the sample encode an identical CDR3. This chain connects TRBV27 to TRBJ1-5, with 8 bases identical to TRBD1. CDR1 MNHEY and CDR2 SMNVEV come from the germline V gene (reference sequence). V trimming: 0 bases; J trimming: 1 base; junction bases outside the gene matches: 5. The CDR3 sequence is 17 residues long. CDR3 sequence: CASSLSAGQGSNQPQHF. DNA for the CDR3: TGTGCCAGCAGTTTATCGGCCGGACAGGGCAGCAATCAGCCCCAGCATTTT.

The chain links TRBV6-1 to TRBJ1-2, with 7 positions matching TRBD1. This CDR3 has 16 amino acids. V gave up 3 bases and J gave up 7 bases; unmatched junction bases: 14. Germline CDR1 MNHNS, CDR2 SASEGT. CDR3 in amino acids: CASSEGGRQGTGGYTF. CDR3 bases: TGTGCCAGCAGTGAGGGGGGAAGACAGGGCACAGGTGGCTACACCTTC.